The 24 T cell receptor beta chains presented below share a single source sample, sequenced in a study of blood T cell repertoires in COVID-19. The protocol was immunoSEQ multiplex PCR, while the TCRdb copy is restricted to in-frame clones and leaves out a portion. The data contain some 150,000 clones, around four fifths of them singletons. The sample consisted of peripheral blood. The receptors were sampled from a human donor in a cohort sampled during active COVID-19.

This sequence joins TRBV3-1 (or the pseudogene TRBV3-2) and TRBJ1-1, with a weak D call TRBD1 (6 bases). Trimming took 4 bases from V and 5 from J, leaving 14 bases between them. CDR3 length: 14 amino acids. CDR1 and CDR2 from the germline V gene are LGHDT and YNNKEL (reference sequence). For the CDR3, the DNA is TGTGCCAGCAGCCCAGAGGGGGGAAGAACTGAAGCTTTCTTT. Protein product: CASSPEGGRTEAFF.

V usage is TRBV7-8 and J usage is TRBJ1-2; D is unclear. This CDR3 is built from 16 residues. Germline CDR1 is SGHVS and CDR2 is FQNEAQ. With 4 bases removed from V and 5 bases from J, the gap between germline ends came to 20 bases. Written as DNA, the CDR3 is TGTGCCAGCAGCTCAAACCGCCAGGCAGCCTCATATGGCTACACCTTC. This codes for CASSSNRQAASYGYTF.

The J gene is TRBJ2-1, the V gene TRBV7-8; TRBD1 agrees at 7 bases. After removal of 5 bases from V and 8 bases from J, the junction contained 9 bases not matched to a gene. CDR3 length: 14 amino acids. CDR1 SGHVS and CDR2 FQNEAQ come from the germline V gene. CDR3 amino acids: CASSRDRATDEQFF. The CDR3 DNA sequence: TGTGCCAGCAGCCGTGACAGGGCGACGGATGAGCAGTTCTTC.

This chain connects TRBV5-1 to TRBJ2-4; D remains ambiguous. The V and J ends lost 2 bases and 0 bases respectively, with 6 bases between them. CDR3 length: 14 amino acids. In germline, CDR1 is SGHRS, CDR2 YFSETQ. This CDR3 reads CASSLSLAKNIQYF. The CDR3 region has the DNA TGCGCCAGCAGCTTATCCCTAGCCAAAAACATTCAGTACTTC. The entire variable domain, with the rest obtained from reference TRBV5-1 and TRBJ2-4, is as follows: KAGVTQTPRYLIKTRGQQVTLSCSPISGHRSVSWYQQTPGQGLQFLFEYFSETQRNKGNFPGRFSGRQFSNSRSEMNVSTLELGDSALYLCASSLSLAKNIQYFGAGTRLSVL.

The CDR3 nucleotides are TGCGCCAGCAGCCACCATTACAATGAGCAGTTCTTC. This codes for CASSHHYNEQFF. The rearrangement uses TRBV4-1 and TRBJ2-1; D is uncertain. The CDR3 is 12 residues long. Between the trimmed V and J ends, which lost 3 bases and 4 bases, there was a span of 4 bases. Germline V gene lookup returns CDR1 MGHRA and CDR2 YSYEKL.

This clone was counted many times. The V gene is TRBV19, the J gene TRBJ2-7; D might be TRBD2 (6 bases). The length of the CDR3 is 14 residues. V was shortened by 9 bases and J by 6 bases, with 21 bases between the two germline ends. The germline CDR1 and CDR2 sequences are LNHDA and SQIVND (reference sequence). For the CDR3, the DNA is TGTGCCAGCTCAGCCGGGAGACCCCTGGTCGAGCAGTACTTC. Translation: CASSAGRPLVEQYF.

This rearrangement joins TRBV19 to TRBJ2-7; 7 bases are shared with TRBD1. This CDR3 has 14 amino acids. Germline V CDR1 and CDR2: LNHDA, SQIVND (reference sequence). J lost 2 bases, V lost 8 bases, and 9 bases had no gene match. Written as DNA, the CDR3 is TGTGCCAGTTGGGACAGATTGACAACCTACGAGCAGTACTTC. Protein: CASWDRLTTYEQYF.

This rearrangement joins TRBV6-5 to TRBJ2-1, with unresolved D. Germline CDR1 and CDR2: MNHEY and SVGAGI. V was clipped by 6 bases and J by 8 bases, with 8 bases between them. CDR3 length: 11 residues. The chain's CDR3 is CASSTTHEQFF. As DNA, the CDR3 is TGTGCCAGCAGCACGACTCATGAGCAGTTCTTC.

This clone was counted a few times. The V gene is TRBV6-4, the J gene TRBJ1-5, with D unclear. V was trimmed by 6 bases and J by 2 bases, leaving 17 bases between them. CDR1 is MRHNA, CDR2 SNTAGT, per germline. The CDR3 has 16 amino acids. CDR3 nucleotides: TGTGCCAGCAGCCCGATAAATCGGGGAGGCAATCAGCCCCAGCATTTT. This encodes CASSPINRGGNQPQHF.

V usage is TRBV4-1 and J usage is TRBJ1-4, with no clear D. The CDR3 is 15 residues long. The germline V gene has CDR1 MGHRA and CDR2 YSYEKL. Trimming stripped 6 bases from V and 4 bases from J, with 15 bases between. The CDR3 DNA follows: TGCGCCAGCAGTCCCGACTTTTGGGTTAATGAAAAACTGTTTTTT. Translating it yields CASSPDFWVNEKLFF.

The chain is built from TRBV27 and TRBJ2-1; 7 bases fit TRBD1. After removal of 5 bases from V and 8 bases from J, the junction contained 12 bases not matched to a gene. CDR3 length: 15 residues. The germline gives CDR1 MNHEY, CDR2 SMNVEV (reference sequence). CDR3 residues: CASSQVSTGKDEQFF. The CDR3 nucleotides read TGTGCCAGCAGTCAAGTCTCGACAGGGAAGGATGAGCAGTTCTTC.

This clone was recorded once. The chain couples TRBV7-9 to TRBJ2-5, with a weak D call TRBD2 (6 bases). Germline V gene sequence: CDR1 SEHNR, CDR2 FQNEAQ (reference sequence). The CDR3 totals 15 residues. Trimming took 1 base from V and 5 from J, leaving 14 bases between them. The CDR3 loop reads CASSLGQIRGETQYF. The DNA of the CDR3 is TGTGCCAGCAGCTTAGGACAAATCCGGGGGGAGACCCAGTACTTC.

The chain combines TRBV27 with TRBJ2-3, with 10 bases that match TRBD2. The V segment lost 6 bases and the J segment 7 bases; nucleotides outside the gene matches: 10. CDR1 MNHEY and CDR2 SMNVEV come from the germline V gene (reference sequence). The CDR3 covers 15 residues. The chain's CDR3 is CASRGAGGPSNTQYF. CDR3 sequence (DNA): TGTGCCAGCAGGGGAGCGGGAGGGCCTTCAAATACGCAGTATTTT.

The chain carries TRBV19 and TRBJ1-3, with 9 positions matching TRBD1. Per the germline V gene, CDR1 is LNHDA and CDR2 is SQIVND (reference sequence). The CDR3 totals 20 residues. Trimming cost V 9 bases and J 0 bases; bases outside gene matches: 21. CDR3: CASRPKVLGQGIHSGNTIYF. In DNA, the CDR3 is TGTGCCAGCAGACCAAAAGTCCTAGGACAGGGGATCCACTCTGGAAACACCATATATTTT. The full variable domain, with the rest looked up from reference TRBV19 and TRBJ1-3, is DGGITQSPKYLFRKEGQNVTLSCEQNLNHDAMYWYRQDPGQGLRLIYYSQIVNDFQKGDIAEGYSVSREKKESFPLTVTSAQKNPTAFYLCASRPKVLGQGIHSGNTIYFGEGSWLTVV.

On this clone: The sample contains more than one DNA sequence encoding this CDR3. This chain joins TRBV5-4 and TRBJ2-3, with 9 bases that match TRBD2. The germline gives CDR1 SGHNT, CDR2 YYREEE (reference sequence). After removal of 3 bases from V and 0 bases from J, the junction contained 2 bases not matched to a gene. The CDR3 consists of 15 residues. The CDR3 sequence is CASSSSGASTDTQYF. CDR3 DNA: TGTGCCAGCAGCTCTAGCGGGGCGAGCACAGATACGCAGTATTTT.

J is TRBJ2-1 and V is TRBV10-2; tentative D call: TRBD1 (6 bases). The V and J ends lost 3 bases and 8 bases respectively, with 23 bases between them. The CDR3 contains 17 residues. Germline V gene data show CDR1 as WSHSY and CDR2 as SAAADI. For the CDR3, the DNA is TGCGCCAGCAGTGACCCACTTCTAGCCAGTGAGGGGGATGAGCAGTTCTTC. Its protein is CASSDPLLASEGDEQFF.

The chain recombines TRBV10-3 with TRBJ1-3; D unresolved. The CDR3 contains 15 residues. V lost 7 bases, J lost 2 bases, and 15 bases lay in between. Per the germline V gene, CDR1 is ENHRY and CDR2 is SYGVKD. CDR3 nucleotide sequence: TGTGCCATCACTAATTCGGTTGAGGCTGGAAACACCATATATTTT. It yields the protein CAITNSVEAGNTIYF.

This clone was seen a single time. V usage is TRBV18 and J usage is TRBJ2-7, with no clear D. The CDR3 spans 13 residues. V was trimmed by 3 bases and J by 7 bases, leaving 13 bases between them. From germline, CDR1 is KGHSH and CDR2 LQKENI. CDR3 protein: CASSPRPEREQYF. CDR3 coding DNA: TGTGCCAGCTCACCCCGACCGGAGAGGGAGCAGTACTTC.

This chain uses TRBV4-1 with TRBJ2-7, with D possibly TRBD2 on 6 matching bases. CDR1 is MGHRA, CDR2 YSYEKL, per germline. The CDR3 has 14 residues. Trimming took off 4 bases at V and 3 bases at J, with 13 bases between the two ends. The CDR3 is CASSPLSTSYEQYF. CDR3 in DNA: TGCGCCAGCAGCCCCTTGTCGACTAGCTACGAGCAGTACTTC.

This CDR3 is CASSFLQGLSQPQHF. CDR3 DNA sequence: TGTGCCAGCAGTTTTCTACAGGGCCTAAGTCAGCCCCAGCATTTT. The chain has TRBV28 and TRBJ1-5; D is perhaps TRBD1 (6 bases). The CDR3 loop spans 15 amino acids. From germline, CDR1 is MDHEN and CDR2 SYDVKM. Trimming removed 3 bases from V and 6 bases from J, with 15 bases in between.

The gene calls are TRBV11-2 and TRBJ1-4, with D possibly being TRBD1 (6 bases). The CDR3 is 15 residues long. In germline, CDR1 is SGHAT, CDR2 FQNNGV. With 5 bases removed from V and 3 bases from J, the gap between germline ends came to 13 bases. This CDR3 is CASSPNRAPNEKLFF. The CDR3 region has the DNA TGTGCCAGCAGCCCCAACAGGGCCCCTAATGAAAAACTGTTTTTT.

This clone came up once. The V and J genes are TRBV7-2 and TRBJ1-1, with TRBD1 as a possible D gene (6 bases). Deletions cut 3 bases from V and 5 bases from J, with 19 bases between. The CDR3 totals 16 residues. In germline, CDR1 is SGHTA, CDR2 FQGNSA. CDR3 residues: CASSFPLGERGTEAFF. The CDR3 nucleotides are TGTGCCAGCAGCTTCCCCCTGGGGGAGAGGGGGACTGAAGCTTTCTTT.

The chain is built from TRBV11-2 and TRBJ1-2; D is unclear. The V and J ends lost 5 bases and 2 bases respectively, with 15 bases between them. This CDR3 spans 15 amino acids. The germline V gene encodes CDR1 SGHAT and CDR2 FQNNGV. CDR3 loop: CASSRVAGWNYGYTF. CDR3 DNA sequence: TGTGCCAGCAGCCGGGTGGCTGGGTGGAACTATGGCTACACCTTC.

The chain links TRBV18 to TRBJ2-1; a weak D match, TRBD1 (6 bases). Germline values: CDR1 KGHSH, CDR2 LQKENI. Trimming stripped 5 bases from V and 3 bases from J, with 14 bases between. The length of the CDR3 is 15 residues. The CDR3 loop reads CASSIQGASYNEQFF. CDR3 sequence (DNA): TGTGCCAGCTCAATACAGGGTGCAAGCTACAATGAGCAGTTCTTC.